Shown below are 28 T cell receptor beta chains from a single sample sequenced in a study of T-cell reconstitution after alpha-beta-depleted transplantation in children (dated by TCRdb to the mid-2010s). The treatment or condition tag for this specimen amounts to: allogeneic hematopoietic cell transplantation with graft depleted of TCRalphabeta T cells and CD19 B cells. Libraries were constructed by PCR. Sequenced using an Illumina HiSeq 2500. TCR libraries were prepared with molecular barcoding, using unique molecular identifiers to normalize TCRbeta repertoire quantification. The public reads were quality trimmed at Q25 with fastp and then assembled into clones with MiXCR by TCRdb, keeping productive beta chains. Every distinct CDR3 protein forms one entry, paired with its most common genes and DNA. This sample comprises roughly 670,000 distinct CDR3 sequences, around 14% of them detected only once. The ten largest clonotypes hold 0.79% of the sample.

Sequenced here: PBMCs, sampled before TCRalphabeta/CD19-depleted stem cell transplant. These receptors all stem from a girl aged 2 to 10 with congenital amegakaryocytic thrombocytopenia, due to receive a stem cell transplant.

This clonotype has just a few counts. This rearrangement joins TRBV18 to TRBJ1-2; 8 bases are shared with TRBD1. Germline assignment: CDR1 KGHSH and CDR2 LQKENI. V gave up 0 bases and J gave up 5 bases; unmatched junction bases: 8. This CDR3 is 16 amino acids long. CDR3 DNA: TGTGCCAGCTCACCACCCGGCCAGGGGGCCGCGTATGGCTACACCTTC. The encoded protein is CASSPPGQGAAYGYTF.

The table lists this clonotype with many counts. The rearrangement uses TRBV29-1 and TRBJ2-1; D possibly corresponds to TRBD2 (6 bases). Germline CDR1 SQVTM, CDR2 ANQGSEA. The V gene lost 6 bases and the J gene lost 0 bases, with 21 bases spanning the gap. This CDR3 region has 17 residues. The CDR3 DNA reads as TGCAGCGTGGGCCTTGGGGCTAGCGACAACTCCTACAATGAGCAGTTCTTC. Translating gives CSVGLGASDNSYNEQFF.

This clonotype occurred many times. This chain joins TRBV12-3 or TRBV12-4 and TRBJ2-1; D is ambiguous. This CDR3 comprises 15 residues. The ends were cut back, 5 bases at V and 3 bases at J, with 14 bases in the middle. Here the CDR3 reads CASSMLGIGYNEQFF. CDR3 in DNA: TGTGCCAGCAGTATGTTGGGGATTGGCTACAATGAGCAGTTCTTC.

This clonotype was counted many times. This chain links TRBV12-3 or TRBV12-4 with TRBJ1-6, with 7 nucleotides matching TRBD1. The CDR3 covers 14 residues. Trimming at V came to 6 bases and at J to 7 bases, leaving 6 bases not matched to a gene. CDR3 sequence reads: CASRLGQPNSPLHF. CDR3 DNA: TGTGCCAGCAGATTGGGACAGCCAAATTCACCCCTCCACTTT.

This chain links TRBV6-5 with TRBJ1-1, with D uncertain. From germline, CDR1 is MNHEY and CDR2 SVGAGI. CDR3 length equals 13 residues. V lost 2 bases to trimming and J lost 2 bases, with 6 bases between them. In DNA form, the CDR3 reads TGTGCCAGCAGTTACATAGGCAACACTGAAGCTTTCTTT. Amino acids: CASSYIGNTEAFF.

The table lists this clonotype with many counts. The chain uses TRBV29-1 and TRBJ2-2; either TRBD1 or TRBD2 may supply D (5 bases each). The CDR3 runs to 15 residues. From germline, CDR1 is SQVTM and CDR2 ANQGSEA. Trimming removed 3 bases from V and 0 bases from J, with 11 bases in between. Written as DNA, the CDR3 is TGCAGCGTTGATACCGGGACCGCGAACACCGGGGAGCTGTTTTTT. It codes for CSVDTGTANTGELFF.

This clonotype was detected ten times or more. The chain links TRBV5-1 to TRBJ2-2; D might be TRBD1 (5 bases). The germline V gene encodes CDR1 SGHRS and CDR2 YFSETQ. The CDR3 is made up of 15 amino acids. Between the trimmed V and J ends, which lost 2 bases and 1 base, there was a span of 9 bases. CDR3 in amino acids: CASSFVGQNTGELFF. CDR3 nucleotide sequence: TGCGCCAGCAGCTTCGTAGGACAGAACACCGGGGAGCTGTTTTTT.

The sample holds a few counts of this clonotype. The junction differs from germline at one of its ends, possibly a read error. The chain uses TRBV7-9 and TRBJ1-2, with 7 positions matching TRBD1. The germline CDR1 and CDR2 sequences are SEHNR and FQNEAQ (reference sequence). This CDR3 spans 14 amino acids. Here the CDR3 DNA reads TGTGCCAGCAGGTTAGGACAGGAGAACTATGGCTACACCTTC. Protein: CASRLGQENYGYTF.

The chain has TRBV19 and TRBJ2-7; possibly TRBD2 for D (6 bases). There are 14 residues in the CDR3. V was clipped by 6 bases and J by 5 bases, with 17 bases between them. CDR1 is LNHDA and CDR2 is SQIVND in the germline V gene (reference sequence). As DNA, the CDR3 is TGTGCCAGTAGAAGGAGGGTAGGGAATGACGAGCAGTACTTC. It codes for CASRRRVGNDEQYF.

The table lists this clonotype with a few counts. This chain uses TRBV30 with TRBJ2-7, with D maybe TRBD1 (5 bases). Germline V gene data show CDR1 as GTSNPN and CDR2 as SVGIG (reference sequence). V was clipped by 2 bases and J by 0 bases, with 11 bases between them. This CDR3 spans 14 amino acids. Here the CDR3 DNA reads TGTGCCTGGAGTAGGGGTGCGCTCTCCTACGAGCAGTACTTC. It encodes CAWSRGALSYEQYF.

This clonotype came up a few times. The chain couples TRBV5-1 to TRBJ2-5; 8 positions match TRBD2. This CDR3 has 17 residues. Per germline, CDR1 SGHRS and CDR2 YFSETQ. After removal of 0 bases from V and 3 bases from J, the junction contained 10 bases not matched to a gene. The CDR3 DNA is TGCGCCAGCAGCTTGGGGGATCTCCTAGCGGGTGAAGAGACCCAGTACTTC. Amino acids: CASSLGDLLAGEETQYF.

At least ten counts were recorded for this clonotype. The chain links TRBV5-1 to TRBJ1-3; no definite D call. The CDR3 runs to 14 residues. Per the germline V gene, CDR1 is SGHRS and CDR2 is YFSETQ. The V end was cut by 4 bases, the J end by 0 bases, with 8 bases between. In nucleotides, the CDR3 is TGCGCCAGCAGCCCCGCTTCCTCTGGAAACACCATATATTTT. As protein: CASSPASSGNTIYF.

The CDR3 DNA is TGTGCCAGCAGCTTTGAGTGGCCATGGGAAACTGAAGCTTTCTTT. It yields the protein CASSFEWPWETEAFF. The chain is built from TRBV7-9 and TRBJ1-1; unclear D gene. CDR3 length: 15 amino acids. Looked up from germline, CDR1 is SEHNR and CDR2 is FQNEAQ (reference sequence). The ends were cut back, 3 bases at V and 5 bases at J, with 16 bases in the middle. The whole variable domain, remainder taken from reference TRBV7-9 and TRBJ1-1, is DTGVSQNPRHKITKRGQNVTFRCDPISEHNRLYWYRQTLGQGPEFLTYFQNEAQLEKSRLLSDRFSAERPKGSFSTLEIQRTEQGDSAMYLCASSFEWPWETEAFFGQGTRLTVV.

In this sample, this clonotype turned up many times. The chain recombines TRBV15 with TRBJ2-1; D is uncertain. V dropped 1 base and J dropped 4 bases, with 8 bases sitting between them. Germline loops: CDR1 LNHNV, CDR2 YYDKDF (reference sequence). The CDR3 length is 14 residues. The chain's CDR3 is CATSRGWQYNEQFF. CDR3 DNA: TGTGCCACCAGCAGAGGTTGGCAGTACAATGAGCAGTTCTTC.

This chain uses TRBV19 with TRBJ2-1; 12 bases are shared with TRBD2. Germline CDR1 reads LNHDA; CDR2 reads SQIVND (reference sequence). V was pared by 3 bases and J by 0 bases, with 9 bases of the junction left unmatched. The CDR3 sequence is 19 residues long. The CDR3 DNA is TGTGCCAGTAGTATTATTCCGGGACTAGCGGGTCGCTCCTACAATGAGCAGTTCTTC. Translating gives CASSIIPGLAGRSYNEQFF. Complete variable domain (other parts from reference TRBV19 and TRBJ2-1): DGGITQSPKYLFRKEGQNVTLSCEQNLNHDAMYWYRQDPGQGLRLIYYSQIVNDFQKGDIAEGYSVSREKKESFPLTVTSAQKNPTAFYLCASSIIPGLAGRSYNEQFFGPGTRLTVL.

The chain links TRBV5-1 to TRBJ2-1; 8 bases are shared with TRBD2. The CDR3 is 19 amino acids. With V trimmed by 5 bases and J by 2 bases, 18 bases remained unmatched. CDR1 and CDR2 (germline): SGHRS, YFSETQ. The DNA for the CDR3 is TGCGCCAGCAGTCCCACCCTGCCACGAGCGGGAGAAACCTACAATGAGCAGTTCTTC. This encodes CASSPTLPRAGETYNEQFF.

This clonotype has only a few counts. V is TRBV20-1 and J is TRBJ2-1; 9 positions match TRBD2. Germline trimming cut 1 base from V and 3 bases from J; bases unmatched to any gene: 4. The CDR3 extends over 15 amino acids. The germline gives CDR1 DFQATT, CDR2 SNEGSKA (reference sequence). The CDR3 reads CSARAGLANYNEQFF. CDR3 sequence (DNA): TGCAGTGCTAGAGCCGGACTAGCGAACTACAATGAGCAGTTCTTC.

As for this clonotype: One base away lies a much larger clone, so this may be a sequencing read error. This chain links TRBV12-3 or TRBV12-4 with TRBJ2-3; D perhaps matches TRBD1 (6 bases). V dropped 5 bases and J dropped 3 bases, with 15 bases sitting between them. CDR3 length: 15 amino acids. This CDR3 reads CASSTAQGETDTQYF. The CDR3 region has the DNA TGTGCCAGCAGTACGGCACAGGGTGAGACAGATACGCAGTATTTT.

The chain has TRBV7-3 and TRBJ2-1, with D unresolved. This CDR3 region has 16 residues. The ends were cut back, 0 bases at V and 3 bases at J, with 12 bases in the middle. Germline V gives CDR1 SGHTA, CDR2 FQGTGA. CDR3 DNA sequence: TGTGCCAGCAGCTTAACTAGGCCCAAAAACTACAATGAGCAGTTCTTC. Translated: CASSLTRPKNYNEQFF.

At least ten counts were recorded for this clonotype. This chain uses TRBV7-6 with TRBJ2-3, with 7 bases identical to TRBD1. V lost 0 bases, J lost 2 bases, and 8 bases stayed unmatched. The germline V gene encodes CDR1 SGHVS and CDR2 FNYEAQ. There are 17 residues in the CDR3. For the CDR3, the DNA is TGTGCCAGCAGCTTAGCTAGGGGGCGAGGGAACACAGATACGCAGTATTTT. This codes for CASSLARGRGNTDTQYF.

This clonotype was seen only a few times. The gene calls are TRBV18 and TRBJ2-4; 8 bases line up with TRBD1. V lost 3 bases and J lost 2; bases outside the gene matches: 3. The CDR3 loop spans 15 amino acids. Germline V lookup: CDR1 KGHSH, CDR2 LQKENI. CDR3 DNA: TGTGCCAGCTCACCTGGACAGGGACCCAAAAACATTCAGTACTTC. This translates into CASSPGQGPKNIQYF.

This chain connects TRBV10-3 to TRBJ2-5; tentative D call: TRBD2 (5 bases). Per the germline V gene, CDR1 is ENHRY and CDR2 is SYGVKD. The CDR3 spans 15 residues. V was cut by 6 bases and J by 0 bases, with 14 bases left in between. CDR3 sequence: CAISQRLRDQETQYF. For the CDR3, the DNA is TGTGCCATCAGCCAGAGGTTGCGGGACCAAGAGACCCAGTACTTC.

Concerning this clonotype: This clone may be a read error of a much larger clone one base away. The chain links TRBV20-1 to TRBJ2-1; D is uncertain. Trimming took 0 bases from V and 6 from J, leaving 9 bases between them. From germline, CDR1 is DFQATT and CDR2 SNEGSKA (reference sequence). This CDR3 has 13 residues. CDR3 in DNA: TGCAGTGCTAGAGACCAGACTCCCAATGAGCAGTTCTTC. It is translated as CSARDQTPNEQFF.

This clonotype was seen more than once but under ten times. In DNA, the CDR3 is TGCGCCAGCAGACCCTGGGGTCGAACCTACAATGAGCAGTTCTTC. Amino acids: CASRPWGRTYNEQFF. V usage is TRBV5-1 and J usage is TRBJ2-1; D not certain. The CDR3 runs 15 residues. V lost 5 bases and J 2 bases, leaving 14 bases between the germline ends. Per the germline V gene, CDR1 is SGHRS and CDR2 is YFSETQ.

This clonotype came up many times. J is TRBJ2-3 and V is TRBV4-1; D is unresolved. Deletions cut 0 bases from V and 10 bases from J, with 17 bases between. There are 15 residues in the CDR3. Germline-derived CDR1 and CDR2 are MGHRA and YSYEKL. CDR3 protein: CASSQDRGISRAQYF. Written as DNA, the CDR3 is TGCGCCAGCAGCCAAGATCGAGGTATCTCTCGAGCGCAGTATTTT.

This clonotype was recorded many times. The V gene is TRBV10-3, the J gene TRBJ2-2; D ambiguous. V lost 4 bases and J 8 bases, leaving 5 bases between the germline ends. Germline V gene sequence: CDR1 ENHRY, CDR2 SYGVKD. The CDR3 sequence is 11 residues long. Here the CDR3 DNA reads TGTGCCATCAGTGGATTGGGGGAGCTGTTTTTT. Translation gives CAISGLGELFF.

This clonotype was observed many times. This rearrangement joins TRBV9 to TRBJ2-3, with 13 bases aligning to TRBD2. Trimming at V came to 4 bases and at J to 6 bases, leaving 5 bases not matched to a gene. The CDR3 runs to 15 residues. Germline-derived CDR1 and CDR2 are SGDLS and YYNGEE. The CDR3 here is CASSLLTSGRDTQYF. CDR3 in DNA: TGTGCCAGCAGCCTTTTGACTAGCGGGAGGGATACGCAGTATTTT.

This clonotype was recorded at least ten times. The rearrangement joins TRBV7-2 to TRBJ2-3, with TRBD2 identical over 14 bases. Germline V CDR1 and CDR2: SGHTA, FQGNSA. Trimming took 2 bases from V and 3 from J; bases not matched to a gene: 10. The CDR3 is made up of 19 amino acids. The CDR3 nucleotides are TGTGCCAGCAGCTTATCGGGACTAGCGGGAGAGGTGCGGACAGATACGCAGTATTTT. Translated: CASSLSGLAGEVRTDTQYF.